The entry below gives a single T cell receptor (beta chain) sequence along with its context. This specimen belongs to a study of blood T cell repertoires in COVID-19. V lost 4 bases to trimming and J lost 7 bases, with 16 bases between them. The CDR3 loop spans 15 amino acids. Germline CDR1 is SGHAT and CDR2 is FQNNGV. Recovered Cohort 3 donors showed two negative PCRs, clearance, or symptom resolution. Libraries were prepared by immunoSEQ multiplex PCR; TCRdb keeps only in-frame clonotypes and omits some of them. This table holds a few hundred thousand clones, approximately 86% found once. The receptor was derived from a woman between 18 and 30 years old who had recovered from COVID-19. The sample comprised PBMCs or T cells enriched from blood (not recorded which). The chain carries TRBV11-2 and TRBJ1-4; TRBD1 is a possible D gene (6 bases). CDR3 amino acids: CASSYAGASGEKLFF. The CDR3 DNA is TGTGCCAGCAGCTACGCAGGGGCTTCTGGTGAAAAACTGTTTTTT.